This T cell receptor beta chain was obtained from a study of PD-1 blockade in classical Hodgkin lymphoma. Study-wide findings and caveats: Complete responders' baseline diversity resembled that of newly diagnosed patients.

This clone was detected only a few times. The antigen is not known. Profiling relied on immunoSEQ multiplex PCR, and the TCRdb table lists in-frame clones only, not all of them. Of more than 90,000 clones in the sample, around 89% were seen once. Following autologous stem cell transplantation, relapse occurred in every patient, and exposure to brentuximab vedotin varied. Sequenced material: peripheral blood mononuclear cells (PBMCs), taken before the second cycle of nivolumab. The TCR comes from a human donor with classical Hodgkin lymphoma.

As DNA, the CDR3 is TGCGCCAGCAGCTCTGTAGATGGCTACACCTTC. Translated: CASSSVDGYTF. The V call is TRBV5-1, the J call TRBJ1-2; D is unclear. Between the trimmed V and J ends, which lost 3 bases and 6 bases, there was a span of 6 bases. This CDR3 comprises 11 residues. CDR1 SGHRS and CDR2 YFSETQ come from the germline V gene.